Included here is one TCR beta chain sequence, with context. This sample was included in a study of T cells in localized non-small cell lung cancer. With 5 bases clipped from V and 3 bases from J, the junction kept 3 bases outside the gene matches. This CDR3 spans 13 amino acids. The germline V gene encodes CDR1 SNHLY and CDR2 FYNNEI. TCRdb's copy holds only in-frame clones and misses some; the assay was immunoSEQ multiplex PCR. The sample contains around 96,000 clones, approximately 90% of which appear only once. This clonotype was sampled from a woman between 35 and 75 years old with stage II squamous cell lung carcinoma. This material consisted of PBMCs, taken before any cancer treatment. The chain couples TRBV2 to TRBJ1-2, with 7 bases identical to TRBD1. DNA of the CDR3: TGTGCCAGCAGTCGGGACAGCTACTATGGCTACACCTTC. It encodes CASSRDSYYGYTF.